This TCR beta chain was captured by sequencing in a study of monozygotic twins with inflammatory bowel disease. Whole-study findings and limits: IBD patients showed reduced TCRbeta diversity (inverse Simpson) versus healthy co-twins.

Turning to this clonotype: Its matching antigen is unknown.

From the 5' RACE reads, TCRdb lists one entry per CDR3 protein and no DNA. This table lists 300,000 to 350,000 distinct CDR3 sequences. Germline CDR1 is SQVTM and CDR2 is ANQGSEA. This CDR3 spans 13 amino acids. Sequencing was carried out using blood. The sequence was obtained from a human donor with ulcerative colitis or Crohn's disease, or a healthy co-twin of an affected twin (not recorded which). The chain recombines TRBV29-1 with TRBJ1-1; the D call from TCRdb, TRBD1, cannot be confirmed without DNA. This chain's CDR3 is CSVWGARGTEAFF.